One sample yielded the 27 T cell receptor beta chains listed below, sequenced in a study of patients and donors after allogeneic stem cell transplantation. A single record per CDR3 protein comes from TCRdb applying MiXCR to the RT-PCR reads. The repertoire holds over 400,000 distinct CDR3 sequences, with under 20% as singletons. Input material: blood, either unsorted or a sorted T cell fraction (not recorded which). The receptor source for this set is a human donor who was either an allogeneic HSCT recipient or a stem cell or donor lymphocyte infusion donor (not recorded which). It is not recorded whose cells these are; they may come from a transplant donor.

This chain links TRBV6-5 with TRBJ1-3; D is ambiguous. V gave up 2 bases and J gave up 3 bases, with 5 bases separating them. CDR3 size: 13 residues. Germline CDR1 reads MNHEY; CDR2 reads SVGAGI. DNA of the CDR3: TGTGCCAGCAGTTACGGAAGTGGAAACACCATATATTTT. Its protein product is CASSYGSGNTIYF.

The V gene is TRBV11-2, the J gene TRBJ2-6, with 7 bases fitting TRBD2. With 5 bases clipped from V and 0 bases from J, the junction kept 13 bases outside the gene matches. The CDR3 extends over 19 amino acids. Germline values: CDR1 SGHAT, CDR2 FQNNGV. The CDR3 loop reads CASSLTLAESLSGANVLTF. In DNA, the CDR3 is TGTGCCAGCAGCCTAACTCTAGCGGAGTCGCTCTCTGGGGCCAACGTCCTGACTTTC.

This clonotype showed up just a few times. The J gene is TRBJ1-3, the V gene TRBV18, with D hard to call. This CDR3 comprises 15 residues. Germline CDR1 is KGHSH and CDR2 is LQKENI. Trimming pared 3 bases from V and 2 bases from J, leaving 11 bases between. CDR3 sequence reads: CASSPSQVAGNTIYF. The CDR3 nucleotides are TGTGCCAGCTCACCGAGTCAAGTTGCTGGAAACACCATATATTTT.

Only a few counts were recorded for this clonotype. CDR3 sequence reads: CATLPGTKTQYF. The CDR3, as DNA: TGTGCCACCCTCCCGGGTACTAAGACCCAGTACTTC. The rearrangement uses TRBV24-1 and TRBJ2-5; D is unresolved. The CDR3 loop spans 12 amino acids. Germline V lookup: CDR1 KGHDR, CDR2 SFDVKD. The germline V and J ends were trimmed by 9 bases and 6 bases, with 13 bases remaining between them.

The rearrangement uses TRBV27 and TRBJ2-7; D may be TRBD1 (5 bases). V dropped 5 bases and J dropped 3 bases, with 11 bases sitting between them. This CDR3 is built from 13 residues. Germline V gene lookup returns CDR1 MNHEY and CDR2 SMNVEV (reference sequence). The CDR3 loop is CASSPNDSYEQYF. DNA for the CDR3: TGTGCCAGCAGTCCCAACGACAGCTACGAGCAGTACTTC.

The chain links TRBV20-1 to TRBJ2-7; D is unresolved. The CDR3 has 11 residues. Germline-derived CDR1 and CDR2 are DFQATT and SNEGSKA (reference sequence). Trimming stripped 3 bases from V and 3 bases from J, with 6 bases between. This CDR3 reads CSASSDYEQYF. The CDR3 coding sequence is TGCAGTGCTAGTTCAGACTACGAGCAGTACTTC.

This clonotype was detected a few times. The rearrangement joins TRBV7-9 to TRBJ2-3, with 8 bases lining up with TRBD2. Unmatched junction bases numbered 11, after V lost 0 bases and J lost 6 bases. CDR3 length equals 17 residues. Per the germline V gene, CDR1 is SEHNR and CDR2 is FQNEAQ (reference sequence). The CDR3 DNA reads TGTGCCAGCAGCTTAGCGCGTCACGGGGGGGCTGGTGATACGCAGTATTTT. It codes for CASSLARHGGAGDTQYF.

V and J are TRBV24-1 and TRBJ2-1; D not certain. The V gene lost 6 bases and the J gene lost 5 bases, with 7 bases spanning the gap. In germline, CDR1 is KGHDR, CDR2 SFDVKD. This CDR3 has 12 amino acids. CDR3 nucleotide sequence: TGTGCCACCAGTCTAACAGACAATGAGCAGTTCTTC. Translating it yields CATSLTDNEQFF.

Written as DNA, the CDR3 is TGTGCCAGCAGCGAACAAACTAATTCACCCCTCCACTTT. It codes for CASSEQTNSPLHF. The chain joins TRBV9 to TRBJ1-6; unclear D gene. V shed 3 bases and J shed 6 bases, with 7 bases lying between them. CDR3 length equals 13 residues. From germline, CDR1 is SGDLS and CDR2 YYNGEE.

Only a few counts were recorded for this clonotype. This chain joins TRBV3-1 and TRBJ2-2; the D gene could be TRBD1 or TRBD2 (5 bases each). Germline CDR1 reads LGHDT; CDR2 reads YNNKEL (reference sequence). The ends were cut back, 4 bases at V and 5 bases at J, with 14 bases in the middle. This CDR3 has 15 residues. Here the CDR3 reads CASSPPWGWTGELFF. The CDR3 DNA reads as TGTGCCAGCAGCCCCCCGTGGGGGTGGACCGGGGAGCTGTTTTTT.

V usage is TRBV7-2 and J usage is TRBJ2-7, with D uncertain. Per germline, CDR1 SGHTA and CDR2 FQGNSA. Trimming removed 3 bases from V and 6 bases from J, with 15 bases in between. The CDR3 is 14 residues long. The CDR3: CASSLGLHPLEQYF. For the CDR3, the DNA is TGTGCCAGCAGCTTGGGCCTACACCCTCTCGAGCAGTACTTC. Looking up the rest from reference TRBV7-2 and TRBJ2-7 gives the full variable domain: GAGVSQSPSNKVTEKGKDVELRCDPISGHTALYWYRQSLGQGLEFLIYFQGNSAPDKSGLPSDRFSAERTGGSVSTLTIQRTQQEDSAVYLCASSLGLHPLEQYFGPGTRLTVT.

The genes are TRBV12-3 or TRBV12-4 and TRBJ1-2, with TRBD1 as a possible D gene (6 bases). With 0 bases removed from V and 6 bases from J, the gap between germline ends came to 17 bases. The CDR3 is made up of 16 amino acids. In DNA form, the CDR3 reads TGTGCCAGCAGTTTAGCGCCAGGTAACAGGGCGGATGGCTACACCTTC. Its protein is CASSLAPGNRADGYTF.

The CDR3 coding sequence is TGCAGTGCTAGGACCATCTCCCCGAACACCGGGGAGCTGTTTTTT. Translation: CSARTISPNTGELFF. The chain combines TRBV20-1 with TRBJ2-2; D unclear. Trimming took 3 bases from V and 0 from J, leaving 11 bases between them. This CDR3 is built from 15 residues. CDR1 is DFQATT, CDR2 SNEGSKA, per germline (reference sequence).

V usage is TRBV19 and J usage is TRBJ2-5; possible D gene TRBD2, 6 bases. CDR1 is LNHDA and CDR2 is SQIVND in the germline V gene (reference sequence). Trimming pared 5 bases from V and 5 bases from J, leaving 18 bases between. The CDR3 contains 15 residues. This CDR3 is CASSPRDRVLETQYF. In DNA, the CDR3 is TGTGCCAGTAGTCCGCGGGACCGTGTTTTGGAGACCCAGTACTTC.

This clonotype occurred a few times. CDR3 amino acids: CASSSLAVGALGGVTEAFF. In nucleotides, the CDR3 is TGCGCCAGCAGCTCTCTCGCCGTCGGGGCTTTGGGTGGTGTGACTGAAGCTTTCTTT. This chain links TRBV5-1 with TRBJ1-1; TRBD1 is a possible D gene (5 bases). There are 19 residues in the CDR3. V gave up 3 bases and J gave up 5 bases, with 29 bases separating them. Germline lookup yields CDR1 SGHRS and CDR2 YFSETQ.

This clonotype was detected many times. This rearrangement joins TRBV12-3 or TRBV12-4 to TRBJ1-5, with TRBD1 as a possible D gene (5 bases). V was cut by 2 bases and J by 1 base, with 12 bases left in between. The CDR3 is 16 amino acids. The CDR3 nucleotides are TGTGCCAGCAGTTTATTAGGGGAAGGGAGCAATCAGCCCCAGCATTTT. Its protein is CASSLLGEGSNQPQHF.

This clonotype came up many times. The gene calls are TRBV2 and TRBJ2-2; D is unclear. CDR1 SNHLY and CDR2 FYNNEI come from the germline V gene. This CDR3 contains 13 residues. Trimming stripped 2 bases from V and 12 bases from J, with 13 bases between. CDR3 amino acids: CASSEKPPAKLFF. The CDR3 nucleotides are TGTGCCAGCAGTGAAAAGCCACCCGCGAAGCTGTTTTTT.

This clonotype has just a few counts. The chain has TRBV7-6 and TRBJ2-7, with D perhaps TRBD2 (5 bases). V was pared by 5 bases and J by 5 bases, with 13 bases between. The germline gives CDR1 SGHVS, CDR2 FNYEAQ. The CDR3 extends over 13 amino acids. The CDR3 is CASSLRTHDEQYF. Here the CDR3 DNA reads TGTGCCAGCAGCCTTCGGACTCATGACGAGCAGTACTTC.

This sequence joins TRBV3-1 and TRBJ2-7, with D maybe TRBD2 (6 bases). This CDR3 region has 13 residues. Germline values: CDR1 LGHDT, CDR2 YNNKEL (reference sequence). Deletions cut 8 bases from V and 1 base from J, with 12 bases between. CDR3 DNA sequence: TGTGCCAGCTACTCTAGCGCGTCCTACGAGCAGTACTTC. Protein sequence: CASYSSASYEQYF.

The V and J genes are TRBV7-2 and TRBJ2-2; 7 bases line up with TRBD1. Trimming removed 5 bases from V and 0 bases from J; junction bases left unmatched: 3. Per the germline V gene, CDR1 is SGHTA and CDR2 is FQGNSA. The CDR3 runs 15 residues. The CDR3: CASSPQGTNTGELFF. DNA for the CDR3: TGTGCCAGCAGCCCACAGGGGACGAACACCGGGGAGCTGTTTTTT.

This clonotype was seen more than once but under ten times. The chain has TRBV5-6 and TRBJ2-1; TRBD2 agrees at 12 bases. The CDR3 loop spans 18 amino acids. The germline V gene has CDR1 SGHDT and CDR2 YYEEEE. The V gene end was trimmed by 0 bases and the J gene end by 4 bases; junction bases not matched to a gene: 8. The CDR3: CASSLEGLAGGPYNEQFF. The CDR3 DNA reads as TGTGCCAGCAGCTTGGAGGGGCTAGCGGGGGGGCCTTACAATGAGCAGTTCTTC.

The gene calls are TRBV4-1 and TRBJ1-2; D not certain. The germline CDR1 and CDR2 sequences are MGHRA and YSYEKL. Trimming took off 1 base at V and 7 bases at J, with 16 bases between the two ends. The CDR3 extends over 15 amino acids. This CDR3 is CASSQGRGMFGGYTF. CDR3 sequence (DNA): TGCGCCAGCAGCCAAGGGCGCGGGATGTTCGGTGGCTACACCTTC.

This clonotype has just a few counts. CDR3 protein: CSASGTGVYEQYF. CDR3 DNA: TGCAGTGCCTCGGGAACAGGGGTCTACGAGCAGTACTTC. The chain links TRBV20-1 to TRBJ2-7, with 7 bases that match TRBD1. CDR1 and CDR2 from the germline V gene are DFQATT and SNEGSKA (reference sequence). The CDR3 length is 13 residues. V was pared by 6 bases and J by 3 bases, with 8 bases of the junction left unmatched.

V usage is TRBV15 and J usage is TRBJ1-1; no clear D. The germline CDR1 and CDR2 sequences are LNHNV and YYDKDF (reference sequence). This CDR3 has 14 amino acids. V was shortened by 0 bases and J by 0 bases, with 5 bases between the two germline ends. CDR3 amino acids: CATSRDLMNTEAFF. DNA of the CDR3: TGTGCCACCAGCAGAGATCTGATGAACACTGAAGCTTTCTTT.

There are a few counts of this clonotype. The chain uses TRBV12-3 or TRBV12-4 and TRBJ2-3, with TRBD2 identical over 12 bases. This CDR3 region has 16 residues. The ends lost 3 bases at V and 6 bases at J; junction bases unmatched: 7. The CDR3 region has the DNA TGTGCCAGCAGTTTTCTAGCGGGGGGGCCAGGGGATACGCAGTATTTT. It is translated as CASSFLAGGPGDTQYF.

This chain connects TRBV5-6 to TRBJ2-4; D call uncertain. The CDR3 extends over 15 amino acids. V was shortened by 4 bases and J by 0 bases, with 11 bases between the two germline ends. Germline V gives CDR1 SGHDT, CDR2 YYEEEE. CDR3 in amino acids: CASSLRPLAKNIQYF. The CDR3 nucleotides are TGTGCCAGCAGCCTCCGGCCCCTAGCCAAAAACATTCAGTACTTC.

V gene TRBV7-6 combines with J gene TRBJ2-7; weak D call: TRBD2 (6 bases). The germline V gene has CDR1 SGHVS and CDR2 FNYEAQ. V was pared by 0 bases and J by 7 bases, with 10 bases between. The CDR3 length is 13 residues. DNA of the CDR3: TGTGCCAGCAGCTTAGCCGACAGCGGGGAGCAGTACTTC. Its protein is CASSLADSGEQYF.